This T cell receptor beta chain was identified during a study of cytomegalovirus exposure and HLA in healthy donors. The primer mix had 60 Vbeta and 13 Jbeta primers. Libraries were prepared by immunoSEQ multiplex PCR; TCRdb keeps only in-frame clonotypes and omits some of them. Here the sample spans some 89,000 clones, roughly 76% being singletons. The CDR3 contains 14 residues. Germline loops: CDR1 SGHRS, CDR2 YFSETQ. J was trimmed by 5 bases and V by 4 bases; bases with no gene match: 6. The sequenced sample consisted of PBMCs. V is TRBV5-1 and J is TRBJ2-3, with TRBD1 identical over 8 bases. The sequence came from a woman in her twenties or thirties in good health and CMV-seronegative. CDR3 in DNA: TGCGCCAGCAGCCGGACAGGGTCTAAAGATACGCAGTATTTT. Its protein product is CASSRTGSKDTQYF.